These 3 T cell receptor beta chains came from one sample sequenced in a study of T cell repertoires in cytomegalovirus infection. Antigens of these TCRs are unknown. TCRdb reanalysed the reads using MiXCR and keeps one entry per CDR3 protein. This sample has about 330,000 distinct CDR3 sequences, with roughly a third found just once. Sequenced material: cultured PBMCs, taken from culture after CMV antigen stimulation. These receptors all come from a human donor in good health (CMV status not recorded). Some clones in this sample may be carry-over from other donors' samples.

This clonotype was picked up one time. The rearrangement uses TRBV10-3 and TRBJ2-7; TRBD2 matches at 12 bases. After removal of 5 bases from V and 0 bases from J, the junction contained 2 bases not matched to a gene. CDR1 is ENHRY, CDR2 SYGVKD, per germline. There are 15 residues in the CDR3. CDR3 DNA sequence: TGTGCCATCAGTAAGACTAGCGGGAGCTCCTACGAGCAGTACGTC. As protein: CAISKTSGSSYEQYV.

This clonotype was observed a few times. The V call is TRBV7-2, the J call TRBJ2-4; D not resolved. V was trimmed by 1 base and J by 0 bases, leaving 4 bases between them. The CDR3 totals 14 residues. The germline gives CDR1 SGHTA, CDR2 FQGNSA. The CDR3 protein is CASSLELAKNIQYF. CDR3 nucleotide sequence: TGTGCCAGCAGCTTAGAACTAGCCAAAAACATTCAGTACTTC.

The rearrangement uses TRBV12-3 or TRBV12-4 and TRBJ2-5; no reliable D call. Trimming took off 3 bases at V and 3 bases at J, with 5 bases between the two ends. The CDR3 is 12 residues long. The CDR3 DNA reads TGTGCCAGCAGTTTTGCAGAAGAGACCCAGTACTTC. This codes for CASSFAEETQYF.